These 31 T cell receptor beta chains originate from one sample sequenced in a study of cytomegalovirus exposure and HLA in healthy donors. 13 Jbeta primers and 60 Vbeta primers were used for the PCR. The repertoire was sequenced with immunoSEQ multiplex PCR; TCRdb's copy has only in-frame clones and lacks some. In the table there are 160,000 or so clones, around 88% of which are singletons. The sample was PBMCs. These receptors were taken from a woman aged 18-30 years in good health and CMV-seronegative.

The chain uses TRBV6-6 and TRBJ2-7, with D perhaps matching TRBD1 (5 bases). Germline-derived CDR1 and CDR2 are MNHNY and SVGAGI (reference sequence). CDR3 length equals 14 residues. Trimming removed 0 bases from V and 1 base from J, with 7 bases in between. CDR3 in amino acids: CASSYSTESYEQYF. CDR3 bases: TGTGCCAGCAGTTACTCGACAGAATCCTACGAGCAGTACTTC.

The chain recombines TRBV28 with TRBJ2-7, with 7 bases identical to TRBD1. CDR3 length equals 13 residues. From germline, CDR1 is MDHEN and CDR2 SYDVKM. Germline trimming cut 11 bases from V and 9 bases from J; bases unmatched to any gene: 16. In DNA, the CDR3 is TGTGCCCTAGGAGGACAGGCCTACGAGCGGCAGTACTTC. As protein: CALGGQAYERQYF.

This clone was seen a single time. The CDR3 sequence is CASSLQGGGIEQYF. The CDR3 DNA sequence: TGTGCCAGTAGTCTACAGGGTGGGGGAATCGAGCAGTACTTC. V usage is TRBV19 and J usage is TRBJ2-7; D might be TRBD1 (6 bases). The CDR3 totals 14 residues. Germline V gene data show CDR1 as LNHDA and CDR2 as SQIVND (reference sequence). Trimming shortened V by 5 bases and J by 6 bases, and 17 bases separated the two germline ends.

This clone appeared a few times. The chain is built from TRBV29-1 and TRBJ2-3; 10 nucleotides line up with TRBD2. Germline trimming cut 4 bases from V and 5 bases from J; bases unmatched to any gene: 6. This CDR3 is built from 14 residues. Per the germline V gene, CDR1 is SQVTM and CDR2 is ANQGSEA. CDR3 DNA: TGCAGCGTTGGAGCTAGCGGGAGTAAAGATACGCAGTATTTT. Protein product: CSVGASGSKDTQYF.

The J gene is TRBJ2-3, the V gene TRBV7-8, with D maybe TRBD1 (6 bases). Trimming removed 1 base from V and 0 bases from J, with 14 bases in between. The CDR3 has 17 residues. From germline, CDR1 is SGHVS and CDR2 FQNEAQ. The CDR3: CASSLVGAVGSTDTQYF. CDR3 DNA sequence: TGTGCCAGCAGCTTAGTGGGGGCGGTGGGGAGCACAGATACGCAGTATTTT.

This chain's CDR3 is CASGTSGRIYEQFF. DNA of the CDR3: TGCGCCAGCGGGACTAGCGGGAGGATCTATGAGCAGTTCTTC. The chain employs TRBV10-2 and TRBJ2-1, with 15 bases lining up with TRBD2. The V segment lost 8 bases and the J segment 8 bases; nucleotides outside the gene matches: 4. The CDR3 runs 14 residues. Germline V gene sequence: CDR1 WSHSY, CDR2 SAAADI.

The chain recombines TRBV5-1 with TRBJ2-3; the match to TRBD1 covers 7 bases. With V trimmed by 2 bases and J by 10 bases, 10 bases remained unmatched. Germline values: CDR1 SGHRS, CDR2 YFSETQ. The length of the CDR3 is 14 residues. CDR3 region: CASSFVSAGTAQYF. CDR3 sequence (DNA): TGCGCCAGCAGCTTTGTATCGGCCGGGACAGCGCAGTATTTT.

The chain carries TRBV5-4 and TRBJ2-5, with 11 bases that match TRBD2. Trimming removed 3 bases from V and 5 bases from J; junction bases left unmatched: 9. The CDR3 extends over 16 amino acids. Germline lookup yields CDR1 SGHNT and CDR2 YYREEE (reference sequence). The CDR3 region is CASSSPSGGNRETQYF. CDR3 bases: TGTGCCAGCAGCTCGCCTAGCGGGGGGAATAGGGAGACCCAGTACTTC.

This rearrangement joins TRBV2 to TRBJ1-5; 7 nucleotides align to TRBD1. Germline V lookup: CDR1 SNHLY, CDR2 FYNNEI. The CDR3 has 16 amino acids. The V and J ends lost 2 bases and 3 bases, in that order; junction bases with no gene match: 7. The CDR3 loop is CASSEFEQGNNQPQHF. DNA of the CDR3: TGTGCCAGCAGTGAATTCGAACAGGGGAACAATCAGCCCCAGCATTTT.

CDR3 amino acids: CASSFSLQGARTGYTF. CDR3 in DNA: TGTGCCAGCAGTTTCTCCCTACAGGGGGCGCGGACTGGCTACACCTTC. The V and J genes are TRBV6-5 and TRBJ1-2; TRBD1 aligns across 9 bases. The CDR3 is 16 amino acids. CDR1 MNHEY and CDR2 SVGAGI come from the germline V gene. J lost 7 bases, V lost 4 bases, and 13 bases had no gene match.

This rearrangement joins TRBV19 to TRBJ1-6; 9 bases agree with TRBD1. V gave up 6 bases and J gave up 7 bases; unmatched junction bases: 7. The CDR3 consists of 15 residues. Germline CDR1 is LNHDA and CDR2 is SQIVND (reference sequence). The CDR3 sequence is CASSPSGTGNSPLHF. CDR3 nucleotides: TGTGCCAGTAGCCCCTCCGGGACAGGGAATTCACCCCTCCACTTT.

The chain recombines TRBV4-1 with TRBJ1-5; TRBD1 is a possible D gene (5 bases). Germline loops: CDR1 MGHRA, CDR2 YSYEKL. This CDR3 has 18 residues. The germline V and J ends were trimmed by 4 bases and 6 bases, with 25 bases remaining between them. Written as DNA, the CDR3 is TGCGCCAGCAGCCGATCATACCGGGACCTGGGAGCGGGTCAGCCCCAGCATTTT. It specifies CASSRSYRDLGAGQPQHF.

This clone was detected a few times. The genes are TRBV2 and TRBJ2-6; D remains ambiguous. V lost 7 bases to trimming and J lost 0 bases, with 4 bases between them. CDR1 and CDR2 from the germline V gene are SNHLY and FYNNEI. The CDR3 has 13 residues. CDR3: CASTFSGANVLTF. CDR3 nucleotide sequence: TGTGCCAGCACCTTCTCTGGGGCCAACGTCCTGACTTTC.

This chain uses TRBV2 with TRBJ2-1, with 10 bases aligning to TRBD2. Trimming at V came to 6 bases and at J to 4 bases, leaving 3 bases not matched to a gene. The CDR3 is 14 amino acids. The germline gives CDR1 SNHLY, CDR2 FYNNEI. CDR3 DNA sequence: TGTGCCAGCAGGGGGACTAGCGTTTACAATGAGCAGTTCTTC. Protein product: CASRGTSVYNEQFF.

CDR3 amino acids: CASSRGGRNQPQHF. CDR3 DNA: TGTGCCAGCAGCCGGGGGGGCCGCAATCAGCCCCAGCATTTT. This sequence joins TRBV27 and TRBJ1-5, with TRBD1 as a possible D gene (6 bases). Trimming took 6 bases from V and 2 from J, leaving 11 bases between them. This CDR3 spans 14 amino acids. The germline V gene encodes CDR1 MNHEY and CDR2 SMNVEV (reference sequence).

In the case of this clone: The junction departs from the called germline gene at one end, perhaps through a read error. Other DNA sequences in this sample translate to the same CDR3. The V call is TRBV9, the J call TRBJ1-1; D call uncertain. The V gene's germline CDR1 is SGDLS and CDR2 YYNGEE. This CDR3 comprises 15 residues. DNA for the CDR3: TGTGCCAGCAGCGTACAGGTCGGTATGAACACTGAAGCTTTTTTT. Its translation is CASSVQVGMNTEAFF.

To note about this clone: The junction departs from the called germline gene at one end, perhaps through a read error. The chain carries TRBV15 and TRBJ2-1, with D possibly being TRBD2 (6 bases). CDR1 and CDR2 from the germline V gene are LNHNV and YYDKDF (reference sequence). The CDR3 is 12 amino acids. The CDR3 sequence: CATSISGRSLIF. CDR3 nucleotide sequence: TGTGCCACCAGCATAAGCGGGCGGTCCCTGATCTTC.

The J gene is TRBJ2-5, the V gene TRBV5-1; TRBD1 might be the D (6 bases). CDR3 length: 15 amino acids. CDR1 and CDR2 from the germline V gene are SGHRS and YFSETQ. Trimming removed 1 base from V and 4 bases from J, with 14 bases in between. The CDR3 here is CASSLFGGQLETQYF. In DNA, the CDR3 is TGCGCCAGCAGCTTGTTTGGGGGCCAGCTAGAGACCCAGTACTTC. Looking up the rest from reference TRBV5-1 and TRBJ2-5 gives the full variable domain: KAGVTQTPRYLIKTRGQQVTLSCSPISGHRSVSWYQQTPGQGLQFLFEYFSETQRNKGNFPGRFSGRQFSNSRSEMNVSTLELGDSALYLCASSLFGGQLETQYFGPGTRLLVL.

The V gene is TRBV11-3, the J gene TRBJ2-5, with 14 bases fitting TRBD2. The J segment lost 5 bases and the V segment lost 5 bases, leaving 7 bases of the junction unmatched. The length of the CDR3 is 16 residues. Germline V gives CDR1 SGHNT, CDR2 YENEEA. CDR3 DNA sequence: TGTGCCAGCAGCAGAGGACTAGCGGGAGGAACGGAGACCCAGTACTTC. As protein: CASSRGLAGGTETQYF.

V is TRBV28 and J is TRBJ1-2, with TRBD1 as a possible D gene (6 bases). This CDR3 region has 16 residues. V shed 7 bases and J shed 2 bases, with 20 bases lying between them. CDR1 and CDR2 (germline): MDHEN, SYDVKM. The CDR3 DNA follows: TGTGCCAGCAAAGGGGCAGGGGCGCGGACCAACTATGGCTACACCTTC. Its protein product is CASKGAGARTNYGYTF.

This clone was seen only a few times. This chain joins TRBV6-5 and TRBJ1-5, with D unresolved. The CDR3 contains 13 residues. From germline, CDR1 is MNHEY and CDR2 SVGAGI. V shed 6 bases and J shed 3 bases, with 9 bases lying between them. CDR3 DNA sequence: TGTGCCAGCAGGGTGGCATCCAATCAGCCCCAGCATTTT. Protein sequence: CASRVASNQPQHF.

This rearrangement joins TRBV9 to TRBJ2-7, with D possibly being TRBD1 (6 bases). V lost 2 bases to trimming and J lost 0 bases, with 12 bases between them. Per the germline V gene, CDR1 is SGDLS and CDR2 is YYNGEE. This CDR3 is built from 15 residues. CDR3 DNA: TGTGCCAGCAGCGTCTCACACAGGGACTCCTACGAGCAGTACTTC. Protein product: CASSVSHRDSYEQYF.

The V call is TRBV5-4, the J call TRBJ1-5; D may be TRBD1 (6 bases). CDR3 length: 16 residues. V was clipped by 0 bases and J by 4 bases, with 14 bases between them. The germline V gene has CDR1 SGHNT and CDR2 YYREEE (reference sequence). CDR3 sequence reads: CASSLGGEGGNQPQHF. In DNA, the CDR3 is TGTGCCAGCAGCTTGGGGGGGGAGGGGGGGAATCAGCCCCAGCATTTT.

This rearrangement joins TRBV27 to TRBJ2-7; 8 bases fit TRBD2. Germline trimming cut 5 bases from V and 1 base from J; bases unmatched to any gene: 4. CDR3 length: 14 residues. Germline assignment: CDR1 MNHEY and CDR2 SMNVEV (reference sequence). In DNA form, the CDR3 reads TGTGCCAGCAGTATAACTAGCGGTTCCTACGAGCAGTACTTC. Translating gives CASSITSGSYEQYF.

The chain carries TRBV4-3 and TRBJ1-5; TRBD1 aligns across 7 bases. The CDR3 has 15 amino acids. V trimming: 3 bases; J trimming: 1 base; junction bases outside the gene matches: 3. Germline V gene lookup returns CDR1 LGHNA and CDR2 YSLEER. CDR3 nucleotide sequence: TGCGCCAGCAGCCAGGTGACAGGGAGCAATCAGCCCCAGCATTTT. As protein: CASSQVTGSNQPQHF.

This chain joins TRBV11-3 and TRBJ2-5; a possible D gene is TRBD2 (5 bases). CDR1 is SGHNT and CDR2 is YENEEA in the germline V gene. With 5 bases removed from V and 2 bases from J, the gap between germline ends came to 9 bases. This CDR3 contains 13 residues. The CDR3 DNA follows: TGTGCCAGCAGCCGCACGGGGCAAGAGACCCAGTACTTC. It codes for CASSRTGQETQYF.

This chain connects TRBV5-1 to TRBJ2-7; TRBD1 matches 12 bases. V trimming: 2 bases; J trimming: 7 bases; junction bases outside the gene matches: 7. Germline CDR1 is SGHRS and CDR2 is YFSETQ. The CDR3 is 15 amino acids. In DNA form, the CDR3 reads TGCGCCAGCAGCTTAACGGGACAGGGGGCGCGGGAGCAGTACTTC. This gives the protein CASSLTGQGAREQYF.

The chain has TRBV9 and TRBJ2-7; 7 positions match TRBD2. In germline, CDR1 is SGDLS, CDR2 YYNGEE. This CDR3 has 15 amino acids. After removal of 0 bases from V and 0 bases from J, the junction contained 3 bases not matched to a gene. DNA of the CDR3: TGTGCCAGCAGCGTAGGGGGAGGGAACTCCTACGAGCAGTACTTC. It codes for CASSVGGGNSYEQYF.

The chain couples TRBV28 to TRBJ2-6; 10 nucleotides line up with TRBD1. Trimming at V came to 4 bases and at J to 8 bases, leaving 26 bases not matched to a gene. This CDR3 has 22 residues. Per the germline V gene, CDR1 is MDHEN and CDR2 is SYDVKM. This chain's CDR3 is CASSSLRQGAHRVNLGTNVLTF. The DNA for the CDR3 is TGTGCCAGCAGTTCCCTCCGACAGGGGGCGCATCGTGTTAATTTGGGGACCAACGTCCTGACTTTC.

The genes are TRBV7-6 and TRBJ2-7; TRBD1 might be the D (6 bases). The length of the CDR3 is 14 residues. The V end lost 8 bases, the J end lost 4 bases, and 18 bases lay between the germline ends. CDR1 and CDR2 from the germline V gene are SGHVS and FNYEAQ. CDR3 in DNA: TGTGCCAGCGCCAGAGGGGGAATTCGGTACGAGCAGTACTTC. Translating gives CASARGGIRYEQYF.

This rearrangement joins TRBV5-6 to TRBJ1-5; D is uncertain. V lost 3 bases, J lost 3 bases, and 4 bases lay in between. The CDR3 length is 12 residues. CDR1 and CDR2 from the germline V gene are SGHDT and YYEEEE. The CDR3 reads CASSSNNQPQHF. The CDR3, as DNA: TGTGCCAGCAGCTCAAACAATCAGCCCCAGCATTTT.